The following is a TCR beta chain sequence with its context. The assay was immunoSEQ multiplex PCR, and TCRdb's table has in-frame clones only and misses some. The data hold 150,000 to 160,000 clones, with 93% observed a single time. The data are from a study of control samples from healthy donors and cancer patients. J lost 2 bases, V lost 5 bases, and 5 bases had no gene match. Germline CDR1 SNHLY, CDR2 FYNNEI. CDR3 length equals 15 residues. The TCR was taken from a man aged 50-59 years in good health. The chain uses TRBV2 and TRBJ2-2; 7 positions agree with TRBD1. Sequenced input: blood. The CDR3 DNA is TGTGCCAGCAGTAAACAGGGGCTCAACACCGGGGAGCTGTTTTTT. Translation gives CASSKQGLNTGELFF.